Following are 32 T cell receptor beta chains from one sample sequenced in a study of blood T cell repertoires in COVID-19. Sequenced by immunoSEQ multiplex PCR; TCRdb stores in-frame clones only, minus some. The sample consists of under 150,000 clones, around 81% of them appearing once. The sample taken for sequencing was peripheral blood. All receptors derive from a human donor with acute or convalescent COVID-19. The donor label of this sample is uncertain.

V and J are TRBV2 and TRBJ1-5; TRBD1 aligns across 7 bases. Germline V gene lookup returns CDR1 SNHLY and CDR2 FYNNEI. V trimming: 7 bases; J trimming: 6 bases; junction bases outside the gene matches: 9. There are 14 residues in the CDR3. The CDR3 coding sequence is TGTGCCAGCAACGAACAGGGGAATCTTCAGCCCCAGCATTTT. This encodes CASNEQGNLQPQHF.

This clone was found a few times. V is TRBV7-2 and J is TRBJ2-2; D ambiguous. The CDR3 is made up of 15 amino acids. Germline V lookup: CDR1 SGHTA, CDR2 FQGNSA. V was clipped by 1 base and J by 2 bases, with 8 bases between them. The CDR3 region has the DNA TGTGCCAGCAGCTTAGGGTACAGCAACACCGGGGAGCTGTTTTTT. Translated, it gives CASSLGYSNTGELFF.

The V gene is TRBV7-9, the J gene TRBJ2-4; D call uncertain. Germline assignment: CDR1 SEHNR and CDR2 FQNEAQ (reference sequence). This CDR3 comprises 14 residues. The V gene lost 5 bases and the J gene lost 7 bases, with 15 bases spanning the gap. CDR3: CASSPSTTRNIQYF. CDR3 coding DNA: TGTGCCAGCAGCCCATCGACAACCCGGAACATTCAGTACTTC.

J is TRBJ1-6 and V is TRBV9; 12 bases map to TRBD1. Looked up from germline, CDR1 is SGDLS and CDR2 is YYNGEE. With V trimmed by 3 bases and J by 8 bases, 3 bases remained unmatched. The CDR3 is 15 residues long. CDR3 in amino acids: CASSAGTGGDSPLHF. For the CDR3, the DNA is TGTGCCAGCAGCGCCGGGACAGGGGGCGATTCACCCCTCCACTTT.

The chain couples TRBV4-1 to TRBJ1-1, with D perhaps TRBD1 (5 bases). The CDR3 loop spans 16 amino acids. Germline V lookup: CDR1 MGHRA, CDR2 YSYEKL. V lost 1 base and J 1 base, leaving 13 bases between the germline ends. CDR3 in amino acids: CASSQAREPTNTEAFF. The CDR3 DNA sequence: TGCGCCAGCAGCCAAGCCAGGGAACCTACGAACACTGAAGCTTTCTTT.

V and J are TRBV10-1 and TRBJ2-2; possibly TRBD1 for D (5 bases). This CDR3 spans 14 amino acids. Germline V gene lookup returns CDR1 WNHNN and CDR2 SYGVQD (reference sequence). V was trimmed by 6 bases and J by 5 bases, leaving 13 bases between them. DNA of the CDR3: TGCGCCAGCAGCCTGACAGTCGAAACCGGGGAGCTGTTTTTT. It encodes CASSLTVETGELFF.

V gene TRBV7-9 combines with J gene TRBJ2-6; D is ambiguous. CDR3 size: 14 residues. CDR1 and CDR2 from the germline V gene are SEHNR and FQNEAQ (reference sequence). The germline V and J ends were trimmed by 2 bases and 4 bases, with 6 bases remaining between them. CDR3 loop: CASSLQAGANVLTF. The CDR3 nucleotides read TGTGCCAGCAGCTTACAGGCAGGGGCCAACGTCCTGACTTTC.

This chain links TRBV9 with TRBJ2-3; possibly TRBD1 for D (6 bases). There are 15 residues in the CDR3. Deletions cut 4 bases from V and 4 bases from J, with 16 bases between. Germline V gives CDR1 SGDLS, CDR2 YYNGEE. In DNA, the CDR3 is TGTGCCAGCAGCTCCAGAGGGGGTGGGGCAGATACGCAGTATTTT. The encoded protein is CASSSRGGGADTQYF. Full variable domain (missing parts from reference TRBV9 and TRBJ2-3): DSGVTQTPKHLITATGQRVTLRCSPRSGDLSVYWYQQSLDQGLQFLIQYYNGEERAKGNILERFSAQQFPDLHSELNLSSLELGDSALYFCASSSRGGGADTQYFGPGTRLTVL.

In the case of this clone: Other DNA sequences within the sample encode an identical CDR3. The chain couples TRBV9 to TRBJ1-3; the D gene is possibly TRBD1 (6 bases). The ends were cut back, 0 bases at V and 0 bases at J, with 10 bases in the middle. This CDR3 has 16 residues. CDR1 SGDLS and CDR2 YYNGEE come from the germline V gene. CDR3: CASSVGPDSSGNTIYF. The CDR3 DNA is TGTGCCAGCAGCGTAGGCCCGGACAGCTCTGGAAACACCATATATTTT.

V gene TRBV3-1 (or the pseudogene TRBV3-2) combines with J gene TRBJ2-5; 10 bases agree with TRBD2. The CDR3 consists of 15 residues. Germline lookup yields CDR1 LGHDT and CDR2 YNNKEL (reference sequence). J gave up 5 bases and V 1 base, and 4 bases lay outside the gene matches. In nucleotides, the CDR3 is TGTGCCAGCAGCCAAGGGCTAGCGGGGGATGAGACCCAGTACTTC. It is translated as CASSQGLAGDETQYF.

CDR3: CASGPFGQFPHNEQFF. CDR3 sequence (DNA): TGTGCCAGCGGCCCTTTTGGACAATTTCCCCACAATGAGCAGTTCTTC. The chain combines TRBV9 with TRBJ2-1; perhaps TRBD1 as D (5 bases). Germline loops: CDR1 SGDLS, CDR2 YYNGEE. The CDR3 has 16 residues. Between the trimmed V and J ends, which lost 7 bases and 5 bases, there was a span of 22 bases.

This chain uses TRBV10-3 with TRBJ1-2; TRBD1 agrees at 9 bases. The germline gives CDR1 ENHRY, CDR2 SYGVKD. Losses at the gene ends were 11 bases for V and 4 bases for J; bases not matched to a gene: 14. This CDR3 comprises 15 residues. The CDR3 is CAASSTGQGFYGYTF. In DNA, the CDR3 is TGTGCCGCGTCCTCTACGGGACAGGGCTTCTATGGCTACACCTTC.

The table lists this clone with a few counts. This chain joins TRBV4-2 and TRBJ1-2, with D possibly being TRBD1 (5 bases). The CDR3 contains 16 residues. Germline CDR1 reads LGHNA; CDR2 reads YNFKEQ. With 2 bases removed from V and 5 bases from J, the gap between germline ends came to 18 bases. The CDR3 DNA reads TGTGCCAGCAGCCAAACGCTCGGGACTATAGGGTATGGCTACACCTTC. Translation gives CASSQTLGTIGYGYTF.

The chain carries TRBV13 and TRBJ1-1; D not certain. Germline V gene lookup returns CDR1 PRHDT and CDR2 FYEKMQ (reference sequence). The ends were cut back, 5 bases at V and 0 bases at J, with 13 bases in the middle. This CDR3 is 15 amino acids long. The CDR3 reads CASSPFGSMNTEAFF. DNA of the CDR3: TGTGCCAGCAGCCCCTTCGGGAGCATGAACACTGAAGCTTTCTTT.

Concerning this clone: At one end the junction does not follow the germline gene, possibly because of a read error. J is TRBJ1-6 and V is TRBV5-1; 8 positions match TRBD1. This CDR3 is built from 15 residues. Germline loops: CDR1 SGHRS, CDR2 YFSETQ. The CDR3 sequence is CASSLVSGQGSTLHF. The DNA of the CDR3 is TGCGCCAGCAGCTTGGTTAGCGGACAGGGTTCAACCCTCCACTTT.

This clone was counted at least ten times. V usage is TRBV7-9 and J usage is TRBJ2-1; D uncertain. CDR1 and CDR2 (germline): SEHNR, FQNEAQ (reference sequence). This CDR3 is built from 12 residues. Trimming shortened V by 5 bases and J by 5 bases, and 7 bases separated the two germline ends. CDR3: CASSPADNEQFF. In DNA, the CDR3 is TGTGCCAGCAGCCCGGCGGACAATGAGCAGTTCTTC. The full variable domain, with the rest looked up from reference TRBV7-9 and TRBJ2-1, is DTGVSQNPRHKITKRGQNVTFRCDPISEHNRLYWYRQTLGQGPEFLTYFQNEAQLEKSRLLSDRFSAERPKGSFSTLEIQRTEQGDSAMYLCASSPADNEQFFGPGTRLTVL.

A single count supports this clone. V gene TRBV11-1 combines with J gene TRBJ2-3; 8 bases are a match to TRBD2. Per the germline V gene, CDR1 is SGHAT and CDR2 is FQDESV (reference sequence). This CDR3 contains 16 residues. The V and J ends lost 5 bases and 1 base, in that order; junction bases with no gene match: 8. CDR3 sequence reads: CASSHGRAGGTDTQYF. The CDR3 DNA sequence: TGTGCCAGCAGCCACGGACGAGCGGGGGGCACAGATACGCAGTATTTT.

The chain carries TRBV4-2 and TRBJ2-5; the D is unclear. CDR1 LGHNA and CDR2 YNFKEQ come from the germline V gene. The CDR3 is 15 residues long. V dropped 0 bases and J dropped 2 bases, with 10 bases sitting between them. The CDR3 sequence is CASSQELILQETQYF. The DNA of the CDR3 is TGTGCCAGCAGCCAAGAATTAATCCTTCAAGAGACCCAGTACTTC.

Only a few counts were recorded for this clone. The rearrangement joins TRBV4-1 to TRBJ1-2; D may be TRBD1 (6 bases). The CDR3 loop spans 15 amino acids. V was trimmed by 2 bases and J by 4 bases, leaving 14 bases between them. The germline gives CDR1 MGHRA, CDR2 YSYEKL. Written as DNA, the CDR3 is TGCGCCAGCAGCCAACCCGGGAGGGGGGTCTATGGCTACACCTTC. Its protein is CASSQPGRGVYGYTF.

This clone was recorded only once. V is TRBV29-1 and J is TRBJ1-1; 7 bases agree with TRBD1. The CDR3 totals 13 residues. Per the germline V gene, CDR1 is SQVTM and CDR2 is ANQGSEA. Germline trimming cut 6 bases from V and 7 bases from J; bases unmatched to any gene: 11. The CDR3 coding sequence is TGCAGCGTCGGTAGACAGGGTAGGAATGAAGCTTTCTTT. As protein: CSVGRQGRNEAFF.

This chain joins TRBV10-3 and TRBJ2-3, with a possible D match to TRBD1 (5 bases). V was clipped by 2 bases and J by 1 base, with 19 bases between them. Germline CDR1 is ENHRY and CDR2 is SYGVKD. The CDR3 length is 18 residues. CDR3 nucleotide sequence: TGTGCCATCAGTGAGCCCCAAGGAAGGGGCGATGGCACAGATACGCAGTATTTT. Its translation: CAISEPQGRGDGTDTQYF.

The V and J genes are TRBV19 and TRBJ2-2; no clear D gene. Trimming shortened V by 3 bases and J by 0 bases, and 5 bases separated the two germline ends. CDR3 length: 14 residues. In germline, CDR1 is LNHDA, CDR2 SQIVND (reference sequence). The CDR3 coding sequence is TGTGCCAGTAGTATCAGTTCGAACACCGGGGAGCTGTTTTTT. It translates to CASSISSNTGELFF. The whole variable domain, remainder taken from reference TRBV19 and TRBJ2-2, is DGGITQSPKYLFRKEGQNVTLSCEQNLNHDAMYWYRQDPGQGLRLIYYSQIVNDFQKGDIAEGYSVSREKKESFPLTVTSAQKNPTAFYLCASSISSNTGELFFGEGSRLTVL.

J is TRBJ2-1 and V is TRBV10-2, with 10 positions matching TRBD1. Germline V gene sequence: CDR1 WSHSY, CDR2 SAAADI. Unmatched junction bases numbered 5, after V lost 9 bases and J lost 3 bases. The CDR3 covers 14 residues. The CDR3 DNA reads TGCGCCAGTATTCGGGACAGGGGCTACAATGAGCAGTTCTTC. It yields the protein CASIRDRGYNEQFF.

This clone was picked up a small number of times. This sequence joins TRBV5-6 and TRBJ1-2; TRBD1 matches 7 bases. Germline V lookup: CDR1 SGHDT, CDR2 YYEEEE. J was trimmed by 7 bases and V by 4 bases; bases with no gene match: 10. The CDR3 is 14 amino acids. The CDR3 protein is CASSQRGTASGYTF. The CDR3 region has the DNA TGTGCCAGCAGCCAACGAGGGACAGCCTCTGGCTACACCTTC.

The chain is built from TRBV6-6 and TRBJ1-1; 7 positions match TRBD1. Germline CDR1 is MNHNY and CDR2 is SVGAGI (reference sequence). V was clipped by 5 bases and J by 5 bases; unmatched bases: 8. CDR3 length: 14 residues. CDR3 sequence: CASSKQGESTEAFF. In DNA form, the CDR3 reads TGTGCCAGCAGTAAGCAGGGGGAAAGTACTGAAGCTTTCTTT.

The chain is built from TRBV7-2 and TRBJ1-5; 9 positions match TRBD1. Germline V gene lookup returns CDR1 SGHTA and CDR2 FQGNSA. This CDR3 comprises 16 residues. J gave up 8 bases and V 6 bases, and 14 bases lay outside the gene matches. CDR3: CASSSRDRGRLEPQHF. The CDR3 DNA follows: TGTGCCAGCAGTTCCCGAGACAGGGGGAGGCTCGAGCCCCAGCATTTT. Combining the CDR3 with reference TRBV7-2 and TRBJ1-5 gives the whole variable domain GAGVSQSPSNKVTEKGKDVELRCDPISGHTALYWYRQSLGQGLEFLIYFQGNSAPDKSGLPSDRFSAERTGGSVSTLTIQRTQQEDSAVYLCASSSRDRGRLEPQHFGDGTRLSIL.

This clone is a singleton in its sample. The J gene is TRBJ2-3, the V gene TRBV14, with 9 bases that match TRBD2. Germline V CDR1 and CDR2: SGHDN, FVKESK. The CDR3 has 17 amino acids. The V gene end was trimmed by 4 bases and the J gene end by 5 bases; junction bases not matched to a gene: 13. The CDR3 protein is CASSLLTSGGWGDTQYF. The CDR3 DNA follows: TGTGCCAGCAGCCTCCTCACAAGCGGGGGGTGGGGAGATACGCAGTATTTT.

V and J are TRBV6-4 and TRBJ1-2, with 12 bases matching TRBD1. The CDR3 is 15 amino acids. The J segment lost 5 bases and the V segment lost 6 bases, leaving 7 bases of the junction unmatched. Germline assignment: CDR1 MRHNA and CDR2 SNTAGT. CDR3 amino acids: CASRAGTGGGYGYTF. DNA for the CDR3: TGTGCCAGCAGAGCCGGGACAGGGGGCGGTTATGGCTACACCTTC.

V gene TRBV5-4 combines with J gene TRBJ2-1; 9 positions match TRBD2. CDR3 length equals 18 residues. V shed 0 bases, J shed 0 bases, and the junction held 7 bases outside the gene matches. Germline CDR1 SGHNT, CDR2 YYREEE (reference sequence). The CDR3 reads CASSLGLAGPSSYNEQFF. CDR3 DNA sequence: TGTGCCAGCAGCTTGGGCCTAGCGGGACCAAGCTCCTACAATGAGCAGTTCTTC.

V and J are TRBV5-4 and TRBJ2-1; 8 bases map to TRBD2. The germline V gene encodes CDR1 SGHNT and CDR2 YYREEE (reference sequence). This CDR3 region has 15 residues. With V trimmed by 4 bases and J by 3 bases, 6 bases remained unmatched. The CDR3 DNA follows: TGTGCCAGCAGCCCCCGGGGGGGCCTCTACAATGAGCAGTTCTTC. Translation gives CASSPRGGLYNEQFF.

V and J are TRBV12-3 or TRBV12-4 and TRBJ1-2, with D uncertain. This CDR3 is built from 11 residues. Trimming cost V 8 bases and J 5 bases, with 9 bases left between them. This CDR3 is CASSPGYGYTF. CDR3 coding DNA: TGTGCCAGCTCCCCCGGTTATGGCTACACCTTC.

The CDR3 loop reads CATSGRGGSSAFF. CDR3 DNA: TGTGCCACCAGTGGTCGGGGTGGGTCCTCAGCTTTCTTT. The rearrangement joins TRBV24-1 to TRBJ1-1; no clear D. CDR1 is KGHDR and CDR2 is SFDVKD in the germline V gene. The CDR3 contains 13 residues. Trimming left V 5 bases short and J 10 bases short, with 16 bases between.